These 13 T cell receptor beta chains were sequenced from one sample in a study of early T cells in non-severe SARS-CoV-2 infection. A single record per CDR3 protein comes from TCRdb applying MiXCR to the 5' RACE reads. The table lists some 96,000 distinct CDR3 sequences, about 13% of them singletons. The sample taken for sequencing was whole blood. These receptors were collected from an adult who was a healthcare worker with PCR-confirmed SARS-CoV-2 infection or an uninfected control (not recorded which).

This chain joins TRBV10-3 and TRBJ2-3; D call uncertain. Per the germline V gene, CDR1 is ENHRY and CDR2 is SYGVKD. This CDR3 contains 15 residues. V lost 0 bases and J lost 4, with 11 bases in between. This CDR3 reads CAISESQKGPDTQYF. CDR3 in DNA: TGTGCCATCAGTGAGTCGCAGAAGGGCCCAGATACGCAGTATTTT.

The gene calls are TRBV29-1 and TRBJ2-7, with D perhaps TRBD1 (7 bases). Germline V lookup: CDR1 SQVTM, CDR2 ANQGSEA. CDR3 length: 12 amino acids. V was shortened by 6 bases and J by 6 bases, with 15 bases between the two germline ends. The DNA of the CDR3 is TGCAGCGTCGACGGGACAGCGGGCGAGCAGTACTTC. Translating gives CSVDGTAGEQYF.

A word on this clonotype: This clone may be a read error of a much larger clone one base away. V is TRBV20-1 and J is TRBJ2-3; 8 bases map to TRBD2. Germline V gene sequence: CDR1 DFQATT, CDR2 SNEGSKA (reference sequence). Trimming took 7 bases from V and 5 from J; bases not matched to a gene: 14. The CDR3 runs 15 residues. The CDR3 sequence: CSVLAAGEGGDTQYF. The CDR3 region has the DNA TGCAGTGTCCTCGCAGCGGGGGAAGGTGGAGATACGCAGTATTTT.

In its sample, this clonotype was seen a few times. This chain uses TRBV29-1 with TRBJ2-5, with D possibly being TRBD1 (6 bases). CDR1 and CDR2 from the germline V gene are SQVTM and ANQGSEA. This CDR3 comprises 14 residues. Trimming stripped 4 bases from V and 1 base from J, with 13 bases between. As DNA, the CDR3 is TGCAGCGTTGTTACAGGGACGTCCCAAGAGACCCAGTACTTC. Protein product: CSVVTGTSQETQYF.

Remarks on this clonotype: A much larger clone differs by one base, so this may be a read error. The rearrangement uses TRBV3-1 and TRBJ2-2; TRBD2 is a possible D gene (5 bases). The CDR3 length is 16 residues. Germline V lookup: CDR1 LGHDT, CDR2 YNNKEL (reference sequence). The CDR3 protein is CARSQVRGPNTGELFF. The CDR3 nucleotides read TGTGCCAGGAGCCAAGTCAGAGGGCCTAACACCGGGGAGCTGTTTTTT.

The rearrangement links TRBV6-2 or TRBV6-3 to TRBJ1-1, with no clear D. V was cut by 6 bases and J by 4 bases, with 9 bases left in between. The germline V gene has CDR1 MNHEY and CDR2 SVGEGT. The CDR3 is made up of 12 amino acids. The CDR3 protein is CASRRPITEAFF. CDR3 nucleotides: TGTGCCAGCAGACGACCCATCACTGAAGCTTTCTTT.

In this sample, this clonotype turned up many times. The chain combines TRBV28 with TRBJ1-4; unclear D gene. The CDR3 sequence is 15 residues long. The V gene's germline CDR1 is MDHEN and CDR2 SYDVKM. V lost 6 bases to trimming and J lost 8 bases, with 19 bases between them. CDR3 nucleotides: TGTGCCAGCAGCATAGATCTTGCGGAGGAAGAAAAACTGTTTTTT. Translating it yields CASSIDLAEEEKLFF.

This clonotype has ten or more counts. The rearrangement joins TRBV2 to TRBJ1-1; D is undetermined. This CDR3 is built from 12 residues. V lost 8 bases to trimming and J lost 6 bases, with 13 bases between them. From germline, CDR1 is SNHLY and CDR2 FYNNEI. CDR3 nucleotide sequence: TGTGCCAGCGGAATCGCTTTCGCTGAAGCTTTCTTT. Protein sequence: CASGIAFAEAFF.

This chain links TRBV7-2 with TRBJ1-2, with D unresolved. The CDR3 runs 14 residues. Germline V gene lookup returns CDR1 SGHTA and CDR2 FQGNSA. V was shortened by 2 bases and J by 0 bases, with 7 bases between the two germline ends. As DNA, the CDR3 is TGTGCCAGCAGCTTATCCAGGACTAACTATGGCTACACCTTC. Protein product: CASSLSRTNYGYTF. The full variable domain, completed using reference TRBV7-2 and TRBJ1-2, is GAGVSQSPSNKVTEKGKDVELRCDPISGHTALYWYRQSLGQGLEFLIYFQGNSAPDKSGLPSDRFSAERTGGSVSTLTIQRTQQEDSAVYLCASSLSRTNYGYTFGSGTRLTVV.

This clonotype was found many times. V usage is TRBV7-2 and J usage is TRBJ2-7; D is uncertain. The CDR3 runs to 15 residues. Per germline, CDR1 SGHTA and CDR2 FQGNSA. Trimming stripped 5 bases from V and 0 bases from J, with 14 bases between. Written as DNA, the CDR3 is TGTGCCAGCAGCCCTACCCCTCCTCTCTCCTACGAGCAGTACTTC. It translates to CASSPTPPLSYEQYF.

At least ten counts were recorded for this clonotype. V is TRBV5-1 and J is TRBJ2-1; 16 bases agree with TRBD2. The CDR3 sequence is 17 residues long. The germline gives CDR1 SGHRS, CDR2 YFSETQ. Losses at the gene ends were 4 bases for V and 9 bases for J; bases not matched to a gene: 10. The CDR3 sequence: CASSKEGLAGGPAEQFF. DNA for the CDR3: TGCGCCAGCAGCAAGGAGGGACTAGCGGGGGGGCCCGCTGAGCAGTTCTTC.

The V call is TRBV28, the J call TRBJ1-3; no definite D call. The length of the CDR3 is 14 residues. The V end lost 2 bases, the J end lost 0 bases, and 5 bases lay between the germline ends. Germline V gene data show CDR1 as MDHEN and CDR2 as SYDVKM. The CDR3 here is CASSLGLSGNTIYF. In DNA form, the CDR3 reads TGTGCCAGCAGTTTAGGCCTCTCTGGAAACACCATATATTTT.

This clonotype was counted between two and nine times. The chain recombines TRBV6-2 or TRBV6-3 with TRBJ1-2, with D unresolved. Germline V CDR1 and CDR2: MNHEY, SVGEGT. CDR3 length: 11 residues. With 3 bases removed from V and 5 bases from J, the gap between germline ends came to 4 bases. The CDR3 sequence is CASSYGYGYTF. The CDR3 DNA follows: TGTGCCAGCAGTTATGGATATGGCTACACCTTC.